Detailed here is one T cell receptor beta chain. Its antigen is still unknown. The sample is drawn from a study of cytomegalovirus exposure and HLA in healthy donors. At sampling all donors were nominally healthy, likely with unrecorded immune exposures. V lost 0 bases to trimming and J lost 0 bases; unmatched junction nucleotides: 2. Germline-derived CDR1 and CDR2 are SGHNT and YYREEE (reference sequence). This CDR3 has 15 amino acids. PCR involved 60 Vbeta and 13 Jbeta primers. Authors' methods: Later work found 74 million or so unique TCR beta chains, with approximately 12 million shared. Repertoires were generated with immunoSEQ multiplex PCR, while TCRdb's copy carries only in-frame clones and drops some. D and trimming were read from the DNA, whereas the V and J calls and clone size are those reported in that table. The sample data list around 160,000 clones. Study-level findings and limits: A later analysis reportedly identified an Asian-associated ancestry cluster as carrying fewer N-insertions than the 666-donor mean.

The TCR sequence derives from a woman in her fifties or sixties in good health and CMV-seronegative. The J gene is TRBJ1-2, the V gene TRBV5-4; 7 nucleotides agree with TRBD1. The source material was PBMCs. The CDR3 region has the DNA TGTGCCAGCAGCTTGGGAGGGGGCACTAACTATGGCTACACCTTC. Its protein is CASSLGGGTNYGYTF.